The next 22 T cell receptor beta chains were all read from a single sample in a study of shared clonotypes between healthy human individuals. Naive CD8 isolation took CD45RO-negative cells positively selected for CCR7 and excluded terminally differentiated effector memory CD45RA+ cells. Assay used: immunoSEQ multiplex PCR; TCRdb lists only in-frame clones, some missing. This table has around 1.9 million clones, about 93% appearing once. Sample: naive CD8+ T cells from PBMCs. These receptors originate from a young man in good health. Some clones in this sample may be carry-over from other donors' samples.

With regard to this clone: The same CDR3 can be traced to other DNA sequences in this sample. This chain connects TRBV7-9 to TRBJ1-1; D might be TRBD1 (6 bases). Germline CDR1 reads SEHNR; CDR2 reads FQNEAQ (reference sequence). V was shortened by 0 bases and J by 5 bases, with 10 bases between the two germline ends. This CDR3 comprises 14 residues. This CDR3 is CASSLAGTYTEAFF. The CDR3 DNA reads TGTGCCAGCAGCTTAGCCGGGACATATACTGAAGCTTTCTTT.

CDR3 in amino acids: CASGHRSTTGELFF. CDR3 DNA: TGTGCCAGCGGTCACAGATCAACCACCGGGGAGCTGTTTTTT. V usage is TRBV28 and J usage is TRBJ2-2; D unresolved. Per the germline V gene, CDR1 is MDHEN and CDR2 is SYDVKM. The CDR3 is 14 residues long. Trimming left V 8 bases short and J 4 bases short, with 14 bases between.

The chain employs TRBV7-9 and TRBJ1-3; D not certain. CDR3 size: 16 residues. V gave up 3 bases and J gave up 2 bases, with 14 bases separating them. Per germline, CDR1 SEHNR and CDR2 FQNEAQ (reference sequence). This chain's CDR3 is CASSLGYEGTGNTIYF. The CDR3 DNA reads as TGTGCCAGCAGCTTGGGGTATGAGGGCACTGGAAACACCATATATTTT.

V usage is TRBV30 and J usage is TRBJ2-7; D remains unclear. V lost 3 bases and J 2 bases, leaving 8 bases between the germline ends. This CDR3 is built from 12 residues. Germline CDR1 and CDR2: GTSNPN and SVGIG (reference sequence). CDR3 in DNA: TGTGCCTGGAGACAGAGACCCTACGAGCAGTACTTC. Translated: CAWRQRPYEQYF. Combining the CDR3 with reference TRBV30 and TRBJ2-7 gives the whole variable domain SQTIHQWPATLVQPVGSPLSLECTVEGTSNPNLYWYRQAAGRGLQLLFYSVGIGQISSEVPQNLSASRPQDRQFILSSKKLLLSDSGFYLCAWRQRPYEQYFGPGTRLTVT.

V and J are TRBV5-6 and TRBJ1-3, with D possibly being TRBD1 (5 bases). V shed 2 bases and J shed 9 bases, with 18 bases lying between them. Germline V gene data show CDR1 as SGHDT and CDR2 as YYEEEE. CDR3 length: 15 residues. The CDR3 region has the DNA TGTGCCAGCAGCTTTGCCCGGGACGTTTTGAGCACCATATATTTT. Residues: CASSFARDVLSTIYF.

V gene TRBV2 combines with J gene TRBJ1-2; 7 bases map to TRBD1. The CDR3 covers 16 residues. V shed 2 bases and J 0 bases; nucleotides not matched to a gene: 6. Germline loops: CDR1 SNHLY, CDR2 FYNNEI. The CDR3 DNA sequence: TGTGCCAGCAGTGAAAGGACAGGAGGAGCTAACTATGGCTACACCTTC. Amino acid sequence: CASSERTGGANYGYTF.

This clone has a handful of counts. The CDR3: CASSWGENYGYTF. The CDR3, as DNA: TGTGCCAGCAGCTGGGGAGAAAACTATGGCTACACCTTC. This chain joins TRBV25-1 and TRBJ1-2; D not resolved. The CDR3 runs 13 residues. Trimming pared 6 bases from V and 2 bases from J, leaving 10 bases between. Germline values: CDR1 MGHDK, CDR2 SYGVNS.

This sequence joins TRBV6-7 and TRBJ2-5; D is uncertain. TRBV6-7 carries the ORF label, with uncertain function. Trimming removed 6 bases at V and 6 bases at J, with 17 bases between. This CDR3 contains 14 residues. CDR3: CASREKVARKTQYF. The CDR3, as DNA: TGTGCCAGCAGAGAAAAGGTCGCAAGGAAGACCCAGTACTTC.

A single count supports this clone. The chain recombines TRBV28 with TRBJ2-3; no definite D call. The CDR3 loop spans 14 amino acids. V shed 4 bases and J shed 3 bases, with 11 bases lying between them. CDR1 is MDHEN and CDR2 is SYDVKM in the germline V gene. CDR3 loop: CASSYTEETDTQYF. The CDR3 DNA reads TGTGCCAGCAGTTATACCGAGGAGACAGATACGCAGTATTTT. Full variable domain (outside the CDR3, taken from reference TRBV28 and TRBJ2-3): DVKVTQSSRYLVKRTGEKVFLECVQDMDHENMFWYRQDPGLGLRLIYFSYDVKMKEKGDIPEGYSVSREKKERFSLILESASTNQTSMYLCASSYTEETDTQYFGPGTRLTVL.

The gene calls are TRBV5-1 and TRBJ2-1; TRBD2 matches 12 bases. V lost 3 bases to trimming and J lost 6 bases; unmatched junction nucleotides: 10. Per the germline V gene, CDR1 is SGHRS and CDR2 is YFSETQ. The CDR3 covers 17 residues. This CDR3 is CASSSATSGSFPNEQFF. CDR3 in DNA: TGCGCCAGCAGCTCCGCGACTAGCGGGAGTTTCCCCAATGAGCAGTTCTTC.

The V gene is TRBV28, the J gene TRBJ2-1; 10 bases map to TRBD2. Germline V gene lookup returns CDR1 MDHEN and CDR2 SYDVKM. CDR3 length equals 15 residues. Trimming took 1 base from V and 6 from J; bases not matched to a gene: 3. The CDR3 sequence is CASSLSGLAANEQFF. The DNA of the CDR3 is TGTGCCAGCAGTTTATCCGGACTAGCGGCCAATGAGCAGTTCTTC.

This sequence joins TRBV7-9 and TRBJ2-3, with TRBD1 matching 8 bases. This CDR3 region has 15 residues. Germline loops: CDR1 SEHNR, CDR2 FQNEAQ (reference sequence). Losses at the gene ends were 4 bases for V and 2 bases for J; bases not matched to a gene: 5. CDR3 loop: CASSSGQVDTDTQYF. The CDR3 coding sequence is TGTGCCAGCAGCTCGGGACAGGTTGACACAGATACGCAGTATTTT.

The J gene is TRBJ2-7, the V gene TRBV11-3; D possibly matches TRBD1 or TRBD2 (5 bases each). The CDR3 has 15 amino acids. V was clipped by 5 bases and J by 6 bases, with 20 bases between them. Looked up from germline, CDR1 is SGHNT and CDR2 is YENEEA. The CDR3 reads CASSNISPGTLEQYF. CDR3 coding DNA: TGTGCCAGCAGCAACATCTCCCCCGGGACCCTCGAGCAGTACTTC. The whole variable domain, remainder taken from reference TRBV11-3 and TRBJ2-7, is EAGVVQSPRYKIIEKKQPVAFWCNPISGHNTLYWYLQNLGQGPELLIRYENEEAVDDSQLPKDRFSAERLKGVDSTLKIQPAELGDSAVYLCASSNISPGTLEQYFGPGTRLTVT.

Worth noting for this clone: Distinct nucleotide sequences in the sample also encode this CDR3. V usage is TRBV27 and J usage is TRBJ2-3, with TRBD1 identical over 8 bases. Losses at the gene ends were 5 bases for V and 0 bases for J; bases not matched to a gene: 4. CDR3 length: 15 residues. CDR1 and CDR2 (germline): MNHEY, SMNVEV (reference sequence). CDR3 protein: CASSPRTGSTDTQYF. As DNA, the CDR3 is TGTGCCAGCAGTCCACGGACAGGGAGCACAGATACGCAGTATTTT.

This chain joins TRBV19 and TRBJ2-7; TRBD1 aligns across 7 bases. With V trimmed by 7 bases and J by 0 bases, 6 bases remained unmatched. Germline assignment: CDR1 LNHDA and CDR2 SQIVND (reference sequence). The length of the CDR3 is 14 residues. In DNA, the CDR3 is TGTGCCAGTAACAGGGGCCCCAGCTCCTACGAGCAGTACTTC. Amino acid sequence: CASNRGPSSYEQYF. Drawing the rest from reference TRBV19 and TRBJ2-7, the complete variable domain is DGGITQSPKYLFRKEGQNVTLSCEQNLNHDAMYWYRQDPGQGLRLIYYSQIVNDFQKGDIAEGYSVSREKKESFPLTVTSAQKNPTAFYLCASNRGPSSYEQYFGPGTRLTVT.

This clone was seen a single time. The chain carries TRBV9 and TRBJ2-2, with no clear D. Looked up from germline, CDR1 is SGDLS and CDR2 is YYNGEE. This CDR3 contains 13 residues. Trimming left V 6 bases short and J 1 base short, with 7 bases between. CDR3 loop: CASMRVNTGELFF. The CDR3 DNA reads as TGTGCCAGCATGCGAGTGAACACCGGGGAGCTGTTTTTT.

The genes are TRBV10-1 and TRBJ2-2, with TRBD2 matching 8 bases. There are 15 residues in the CDR3. Germline lookup yields CDR1 WNHNN and CDR2 SYGVQD (reference sequence). Trimming cost V 3 bases and J 5 bases; bases outside gene matches: 5. DNA for the CDR3: TGCGCCAGCAGTGATGGTAGCGGGAAAACCGGGGAGCTGTTTTTT. Translating gives CASSDGSGKTGELFF.

V usage is TRBV2 and J usage is TRBJ2-4, with D perhaps matching TRBD2 (5 bases). The V end was cut by 4 bases, the J end by 0 bases, with 16 bases between. Germline CDR1 reads SNHLY; CDR2 reads FYNNEI. The CDR3 is 17 residues long. The CDR3 region is CASSAGKQTLAKNIQYF. The CDR3 coding sequence is TGTGCCAGCAGTGCGGGGAAACAAACCCTAGCCAAAAACATTCAGTACTTC.

This sequence joins TRBV7-2 and TRBJ1-1; D may be TRBD1 (5 bases). Per germline, CDR1 SGHTA and CDR2 FQGNSA. This CDR3 has 15 amino acids. V lost 3 bases to trimming and J lost 0 bases, with 11 bases between them. The CDR3 protein is CASSFRRGMNTEAFF. The CDR3 DNA sequence: TGTGCCAGCAGCTTCCGGAGGGGAATGAACACTGAAGCTTTCTTT.

This rearrangement joins TRBV28 to TRBJ2-7, with 7 bases fitting TRBD2. Germline CDR1 reads MDHEN; CDR2 reads SYDVKM. CDR3 size: 14 residues. J was trimmed by 3 bases and V by 6 bases; bases with no gene match: 8. The CDR3 DNA follows: TGTGCCAGCAGCTGGGGGGGGAGGAGCTACGAGCAGTACTTC. This encodes CASSWGGRSYEQYF.

The chain carries TRBV7-9 and TRBJ2-7; 10 bases fit TRBD2. Losses at the gene ends were 6 bases for V and 5 bases for J; bases not matched to a gene: 7. CDR1 and CDR2 (germline): SEHNR, FQNEAQ (reference sequence). This CDR3 spans 14 amino acids. This chain's CDR3 is CASRSGRAPNEQYF. In nucleotides, the CDR3 is TGTGCCAGCAGAAGCGGGAGGGCCCCCAACGAGCAGTACTTC. The full variable domain, with the rest looked up from reference TRBV7-9 and TRBJ2-7, is DTGVSQNPRHKITKRGQNVTFRCDPISEHNRLYWYRQTLGQGPEFLTYFQNEAQLEKSRLLSDRFSAERPKGSFSTLEIQRTEQGDSAMYLCASRSGRAPNEQYFGPGTRLTVT.

V gene TRBV4-1 combines with J gene TRBJ2-5; D not resolved. Germline-derived CDR1 and CDR2 are MGHRA and YSYEKL. The length of the CDR3 is 15 residues. Deletions cut 0 bases from V and 5 bases from J, with 13 bases between. CDR3 nucleotide sequence: TGCGCCAGCAGCCAAGATCCCGGTGCTTGGGAGACCCAGTACTTC. It encodes CASSQDPGAWETQYF.